The clone carrying this T cell receptor (beta chain) occurred many times. The source of the sample is a study of regulatory T cells in long-lasting Graves disease. Libraries of TCR beta came from iRepertoire HTBI primers plus Arm-PCR of CDR3 regions. Each CDR3 protein is one row after TCRdb ran MiXCR on the multiplex PCR reads. The sample gives more than 300,000 distinct CDR3 sequences, under 20% of which show up once; 20% is in the top ten. Time point denoted: newly diagnosed GD, antithyroid drugs for less than 3 months. The TCR library was made from RNA extracted from PBMCs. Per germline, CDR1 DFQATT and CDR2 SNEGSKA (reference sequence). V was pared by 3 bases and J by 12 bases, with 16 bases of the junction left unmatched. There are 14 residues in the CDR3. These records were also assigned to another study, of T cells in Graves' hyperthyroidism and ophthalmopathy.

The source was peripheral blood mononuclear cells (PBMCs), collected at new diagnosis, from a patient treated with antithyroid drugs. This rearrangement joins TRBV20-1 to TRBJ2-7; 8 nucleotides match TRBD2. This receptor was taken from a woman between 18 and 29 years old with Graves disease. The CDR3 DNA sequence: TGCAGTGCTAGGGAACTAGCGGAACTCGTCTCGGGGTACTTC. It yields the protein CSARELAELVSGYF.